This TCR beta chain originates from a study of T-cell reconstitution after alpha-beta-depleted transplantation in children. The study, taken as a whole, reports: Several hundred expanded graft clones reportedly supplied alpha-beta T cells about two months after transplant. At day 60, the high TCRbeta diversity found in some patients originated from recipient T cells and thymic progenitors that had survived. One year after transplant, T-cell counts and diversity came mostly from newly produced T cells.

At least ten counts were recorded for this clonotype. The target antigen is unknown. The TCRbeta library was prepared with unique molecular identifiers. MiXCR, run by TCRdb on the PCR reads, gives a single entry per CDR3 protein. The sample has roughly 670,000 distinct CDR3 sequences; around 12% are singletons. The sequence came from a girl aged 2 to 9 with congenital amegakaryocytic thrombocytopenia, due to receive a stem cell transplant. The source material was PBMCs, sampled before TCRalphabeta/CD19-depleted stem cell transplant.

The CDR3 sequence is CASSLWTSGTNTGELFF. CDR3 in DNA: TGTGCCAGCAGCTTGTGGACTAGCGGGACGAACACCGGGGAGCTGTTTTTT. The V and J genes are TRBV5-4 and TRBJ2-2; 12 positions agree with TRBD2. V lost 1 base and J lost 0; bases outside the gene matches: 1. Germline V gives CDR1 SGHNT, CDR2 YYREEE (reference sequence). This CDR3 contains 17 residues.